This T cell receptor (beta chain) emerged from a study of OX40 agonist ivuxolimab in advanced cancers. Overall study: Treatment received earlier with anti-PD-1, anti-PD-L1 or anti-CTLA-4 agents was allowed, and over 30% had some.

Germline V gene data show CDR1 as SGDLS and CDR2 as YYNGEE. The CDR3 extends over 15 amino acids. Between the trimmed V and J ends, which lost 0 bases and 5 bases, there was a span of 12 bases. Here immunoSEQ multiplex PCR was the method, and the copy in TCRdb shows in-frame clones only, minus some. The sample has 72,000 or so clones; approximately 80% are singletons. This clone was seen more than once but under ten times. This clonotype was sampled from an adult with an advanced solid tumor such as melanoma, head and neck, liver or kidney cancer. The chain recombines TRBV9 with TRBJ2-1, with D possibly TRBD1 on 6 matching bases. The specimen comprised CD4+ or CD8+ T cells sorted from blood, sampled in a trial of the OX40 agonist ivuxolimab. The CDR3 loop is CASSVEGHVDNEQFF. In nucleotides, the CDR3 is TGTGCCAGCAGCGTAGAGGGACATGTAGACAATGAGCAGTTCTTC.